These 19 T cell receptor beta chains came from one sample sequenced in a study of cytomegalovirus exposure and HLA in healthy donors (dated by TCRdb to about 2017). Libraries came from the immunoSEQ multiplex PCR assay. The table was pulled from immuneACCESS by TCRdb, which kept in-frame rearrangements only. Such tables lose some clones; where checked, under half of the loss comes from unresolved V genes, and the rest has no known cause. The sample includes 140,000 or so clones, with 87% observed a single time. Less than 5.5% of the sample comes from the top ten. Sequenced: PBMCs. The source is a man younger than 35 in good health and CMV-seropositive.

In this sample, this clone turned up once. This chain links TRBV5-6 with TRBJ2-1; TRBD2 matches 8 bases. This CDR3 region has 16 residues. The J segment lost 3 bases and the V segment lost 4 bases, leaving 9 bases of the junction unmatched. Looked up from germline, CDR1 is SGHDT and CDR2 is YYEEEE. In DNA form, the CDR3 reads TGTGCCAGCAGCGGGGGGTGGAGCGGGAGCTACAATGAGCAGTTCTTC. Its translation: CASSGGWSGSYNEQFF.

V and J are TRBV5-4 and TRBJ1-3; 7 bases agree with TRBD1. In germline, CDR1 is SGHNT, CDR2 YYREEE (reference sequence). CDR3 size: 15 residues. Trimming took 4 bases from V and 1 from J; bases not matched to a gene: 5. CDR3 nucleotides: TGTGCCAGCAGCCCTTCGGGACAGTCTGGAAACACCATATATTTT. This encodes CASSPSGQSGNTIYF.

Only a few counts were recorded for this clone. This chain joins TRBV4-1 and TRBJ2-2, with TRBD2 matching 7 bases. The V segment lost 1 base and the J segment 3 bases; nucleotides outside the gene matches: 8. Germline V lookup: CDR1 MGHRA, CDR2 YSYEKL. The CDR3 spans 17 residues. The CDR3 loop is CASSQGGGDVDTGELFF. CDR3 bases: TGCGCCAGCAGCCAAGGTGGGGGGGACGTTGACACCGGGGAGCTGTTTTTT.

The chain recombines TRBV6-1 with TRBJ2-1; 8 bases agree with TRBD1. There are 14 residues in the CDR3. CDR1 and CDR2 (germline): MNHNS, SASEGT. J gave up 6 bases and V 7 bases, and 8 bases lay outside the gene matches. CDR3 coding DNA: TGTGCCAGCATCAAAATGGGGACAGGCAATGAGCAGTTCTTC. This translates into CASIKMGTGNEQFF.

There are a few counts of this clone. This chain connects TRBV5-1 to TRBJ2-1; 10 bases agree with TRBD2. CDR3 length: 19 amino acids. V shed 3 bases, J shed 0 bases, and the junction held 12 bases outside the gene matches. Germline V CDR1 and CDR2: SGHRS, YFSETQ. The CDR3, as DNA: TGCGCCAGCAGCTCGGGACTAGCGAGTCTTTCAAGCTCCTACAATGAGCAGTTCTTC. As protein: CASSSGLASLSSSYNEQFF.

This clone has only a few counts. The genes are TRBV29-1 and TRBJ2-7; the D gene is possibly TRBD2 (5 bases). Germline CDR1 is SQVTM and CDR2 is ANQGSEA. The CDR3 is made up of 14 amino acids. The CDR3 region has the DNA TGCAGTGCTCTACCCGAGGGAGTTTCAAGCGAGCAGTACTTC. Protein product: CSALPEGVSSEQYF.

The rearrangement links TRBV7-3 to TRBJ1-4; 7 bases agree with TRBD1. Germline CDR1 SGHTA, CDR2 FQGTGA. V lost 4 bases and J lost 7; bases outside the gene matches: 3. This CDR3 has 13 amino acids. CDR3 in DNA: TGTGCCAGCAGCTCGAACAGGGGTGAAAAACTGTTTTTT. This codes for CASSSNRGEKLFF.

The CDR3 DNA reads as TGTGCCAGCAGTCCCGCGGGCAGGGGTTACGAGCAGTACTTC. This sequence encodes CASSPAGRGYEQYF. The chain recombines TRBV5-8 with TRBJ2-7, with D tentatively TRBD1 (6 bases). Germline CDR1 reads SGHTS; CDR2 reads YDEGEE. Trimming removed 5 bases at V and 4 bases at J, with 16 bases between. The CDR3 is 14 residues long.

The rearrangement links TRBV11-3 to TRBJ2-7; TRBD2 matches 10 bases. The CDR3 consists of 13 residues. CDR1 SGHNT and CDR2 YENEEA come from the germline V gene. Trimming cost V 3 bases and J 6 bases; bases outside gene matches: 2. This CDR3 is CASSFTSGTEQYF. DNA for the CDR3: TGTGCCAGCAGCTTTACTAGCGGGACCGAGCAGTACTTC.

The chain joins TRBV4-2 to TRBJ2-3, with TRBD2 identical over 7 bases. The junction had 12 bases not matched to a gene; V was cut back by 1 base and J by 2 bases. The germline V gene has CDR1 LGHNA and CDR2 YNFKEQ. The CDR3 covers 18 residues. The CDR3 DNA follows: TGTGCCAGCAGCCAAGCCCCCCCTAGCGGCCCATTCACAGATACGCAGTATTTT. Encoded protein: CASSQAPPSGPFTDTQYF.

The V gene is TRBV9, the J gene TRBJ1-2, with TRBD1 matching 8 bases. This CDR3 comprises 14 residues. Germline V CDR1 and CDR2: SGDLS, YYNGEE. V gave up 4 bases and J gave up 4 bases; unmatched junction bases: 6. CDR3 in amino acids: CASSLEDRVYGYTF. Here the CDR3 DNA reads TGTGCCAGCAGCTTAGAGGACAGGGTCTATGGCTACACCTTC.

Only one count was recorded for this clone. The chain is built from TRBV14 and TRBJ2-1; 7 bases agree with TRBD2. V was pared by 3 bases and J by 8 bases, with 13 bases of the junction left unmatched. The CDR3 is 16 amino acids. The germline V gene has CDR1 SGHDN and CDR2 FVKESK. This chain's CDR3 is CASSHRSGSGADEQFF. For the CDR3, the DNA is TGTGCCAGCAGCCATAGGTCAGGAAGCGGGGCGGATGAGCAGTTCTTC.

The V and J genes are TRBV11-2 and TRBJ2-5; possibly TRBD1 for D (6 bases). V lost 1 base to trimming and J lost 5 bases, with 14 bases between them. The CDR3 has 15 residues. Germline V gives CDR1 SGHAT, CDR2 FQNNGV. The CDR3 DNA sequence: TGTGCCAGCAGCTTAGTTTACAGGGCCCTCGAGACCCAGTACTTC. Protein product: CASSLVYRALETQYF.

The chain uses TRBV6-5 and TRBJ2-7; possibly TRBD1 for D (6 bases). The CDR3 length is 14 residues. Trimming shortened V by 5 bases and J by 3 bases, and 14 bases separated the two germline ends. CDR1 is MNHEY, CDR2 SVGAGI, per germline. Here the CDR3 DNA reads TGTGCCAGCAGTAACCCAACAGGGAGCTACGAGCAGTACTTC. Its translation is CASSNPTGSYEQYF.

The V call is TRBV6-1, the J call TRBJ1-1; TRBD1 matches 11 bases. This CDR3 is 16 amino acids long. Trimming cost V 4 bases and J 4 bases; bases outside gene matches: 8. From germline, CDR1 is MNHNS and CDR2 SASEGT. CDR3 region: CASSGRDRGTGTEAFF. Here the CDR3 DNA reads TGTGCCAGCAGTGGCCGGGACAGGGGGACAGGCACTGAAGCTTTCTTT.

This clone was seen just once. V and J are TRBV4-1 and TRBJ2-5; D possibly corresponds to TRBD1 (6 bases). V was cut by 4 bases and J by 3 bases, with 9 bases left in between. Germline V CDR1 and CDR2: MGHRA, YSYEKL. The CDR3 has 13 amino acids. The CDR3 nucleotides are TGCGCCAGCAGCCCTAGACAGGAAGAGACCCAGTACTTC. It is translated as CASSPRQEETQYF.

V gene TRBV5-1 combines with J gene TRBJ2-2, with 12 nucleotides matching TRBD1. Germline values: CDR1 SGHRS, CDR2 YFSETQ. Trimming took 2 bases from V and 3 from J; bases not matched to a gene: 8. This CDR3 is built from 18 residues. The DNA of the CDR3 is TGCGCCAGCAGCTTCCCCCGGGACAGGGGGCGGGACACCGGGGAGCTGTTTTTT. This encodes CASSFPRDRGRDTGELFF. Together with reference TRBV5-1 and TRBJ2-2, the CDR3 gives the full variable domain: KAGVTQTPRYLIKTRGQQVTLSCSPISGHRSVSWYQQTPGQGLQFLFEYFSETQRNKGNFPGRFSGRQFSNSRSEMNVSTLELGDSALYLCASSFPRDRGRDTGELFFGEGSRLTVL.

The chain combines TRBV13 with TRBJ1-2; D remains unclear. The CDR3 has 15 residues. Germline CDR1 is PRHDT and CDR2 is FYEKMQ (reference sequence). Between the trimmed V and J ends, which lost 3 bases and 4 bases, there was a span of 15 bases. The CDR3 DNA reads TGTGCCAGCAGCTTTGGGTCCGAGGAGCCCTATGGCTACACCTTC. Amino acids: CASSFGSEEPYGYTF.

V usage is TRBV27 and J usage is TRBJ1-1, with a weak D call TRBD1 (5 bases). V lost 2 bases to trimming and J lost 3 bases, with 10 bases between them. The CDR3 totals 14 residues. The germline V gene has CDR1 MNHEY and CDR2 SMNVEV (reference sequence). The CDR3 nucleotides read TGTGCCAGCAGTTTACTCGCGGGGCACACTGAAGCTTTCTTT. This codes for CASSLLAGHTEAFF.